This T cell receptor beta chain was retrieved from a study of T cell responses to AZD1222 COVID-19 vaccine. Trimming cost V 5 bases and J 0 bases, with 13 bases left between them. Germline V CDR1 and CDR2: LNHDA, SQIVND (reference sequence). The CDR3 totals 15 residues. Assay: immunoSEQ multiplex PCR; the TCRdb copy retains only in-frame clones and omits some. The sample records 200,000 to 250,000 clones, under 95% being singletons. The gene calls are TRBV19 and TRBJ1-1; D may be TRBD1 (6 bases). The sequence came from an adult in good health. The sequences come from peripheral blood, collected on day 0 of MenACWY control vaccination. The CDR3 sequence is CASSLGATMNTEAFF. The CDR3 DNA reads TGTGCCAGTAGTTTGGGGGCAACCATGAACACTGAAGCTTTCTTT.